The 30 T cell receptor beta chains reported below all come from one sample, sequenced in a study of cytomegalovirus exposure and HLA in healthy donors. Researchers ran the PCR with 60 Vbeta and 13 Jbeta primers. Sequencing was performed with immunoSEQ multiplex PCR; in TCRdb, only in-frame clones are kept and a portion is missing. The table lists roughly 150,000 clones, around two thirds of them singletons. Sequences were obtained from PBMCs. These TCRs come from a man under 40 in good health and CMV-seropositive.

As to this clone: A read error may produce the germline difference seen at one junction end. V usage is TRBV13 and J usage is TRBJ2-1, with D perhaps matching TRBD2 (6 bases). From germline, CDR1 is PRHDT and CDR2 FYEKMQ (reference sequence). The CDR3 spans 15 residues. CDR3 DNA sequence: TGTGCCAGCAGCTTAGCCTGGGACTCCAACAATGAGCAGTTCTTC. Translation gives CASSLAWDSNNEQFF.

The gene calls are TRBV27 and TRBJ2-1, with 7 bases fitting TRBD1. V lost 5 bases and J lost 8; bases outside the gene matches: 3. Per the germline V gene, CDR1 is MNHEY and CDR2 is SMNVEV (reference sequence). The CDR3 totals 12 residues. In DNA, the CDR3 is TGTGCCAGCAGTACAACAGGGGATGAGCAGTTCTTC. Translated, it gives CASSTTGDEQFF.

The chain is built from TRBV4-1 and TRBJ2-4; maybe TRBD1 (5 bases). Germline V CDR1 and CDR2: MGHRA, YSYEKL. V lost 1 base, J lost 1 base, and 11 bases lay in between. CDR3 size: 16 residues. The CDR3 sequence is CASSQVTRVAKNIQYF. The CDR3 bases are TGCGCCAGCAGCCAAGTGACCAGGGTCGCCAAAAACATTCAGTACTTC.

CDR3 coding DNA: TGTGCCAGCAGTGAAACGACTAGCGGGAGCTACGAGCAGTACTTC. Protein: CASSETTSGSYEQYF. This chain uses TRBV6-1 with TRBJ2-7; TRBD2 matches at 12 bases. The CDR3 covers 15 residues. V was pared by 2 bases and J by 3 bases, with 2 bases of the junction left unmatched. The germline V gene encodes CDR1 MNHNS and CDR2 SASEGT.

V and J are TRBV6-5 and TRBJ1-3; D not certain. This CDR3 comprises 12 residues. V shed 6 bases and J shed 13 bases, with 16 bases lying between them. Per germline, CDR1 MNHEY and CDR2 SVGAGI. The CDR3 DNA is TGTGCCAGCAGCTCCTCCGGTGGCGGGATATATTTT. It yields the protein CASSSSGGGIYF.

This chain links TRBV4-2 with TRBJ2-2, with a possible D match to TRBD1 (5 bases). Germline V CDR1 and CDR2: LGHNA, YNFKEQ. V dropped 7 bases and J dropped 4 bases, with 10 bases sitting between them. The CDR3 contains 13 residues. The CDR3 is CASTADITGELFF. DNA of the CDR3: TGTGCCAGCACCGCGGACATCACCGGGGAGCTGTTTTTT.

This chain links TRBV18 with TRBJ2-2; unclear D gene. CDR1 and CDR2 (germline): KGHSH, LQKENI. Trimming pared 2 bases from V and 0 bases from J, leaving 7 bases between. The CDR3 is 15 residues long. This chain's CDR3 is CASSPNGANTGELFF. Written as DNA, the CDR3 is TGTGCCAGCTCACCAAACGGTGCGAACACCGGGGAGCTGTTTTTT.

This rearrangement joins TRBV5-4 to TRBJ2-1, with 7 bases lining up with TRBD2. The trim removed 10 bases at V and 8 bases at J, leaving 15 bases unmatched. The CDR3 totals 14 residues. Germline V gene lookup returns CDR1 SGHNT and CDR2 YYREEE (reference sequence). Here the CDR3 DNA reads TGTGCCGCTGGCCGGGGGGTAGCGTTGGATGAGCAGTTCTTC. This encodes CAAGRGVALDEQFF.

The chain couples TRBV6-6 to TRBJ2-3; TRBD2 matches 7 bases. CDR1 and CDR2 from the germline V gene are MNHNY and SVGAGI (reference sequence). V shed 8 bases, J shed 3 bases, and the junction held 5 bases outside the gene matches. There are 13 residues in the CDR3. The chain's CDR3 is CASGEAGTDTQYF. The CDR3 nucleotides read TGTGCCAGCGGGGAAGCGGGAACAGATACGCAGTATTTT.

This chain connects TRBV9 to TRBJ2-1; TRBD1 might be the D (6 bases). The germline V gene has CDR1 SGDLS and CDR2 YYNGEE. The CDR3 sequence is 15 residues long. The V and J ends lost 3 bases and 4 bases respectively, with 14 bases between them. The CDR3 sequence is CASSADGTLYNEQFF. CDR3 in DNA: TGTGCCAGCAGCGCCGACGGGACACTTTACAATGAGCAGTTCTTC.

The rearrangement joins TRBV6-1 to TRBJ1-5; a possible D gene is TRBD1 (5 bases). This CDR3 comprises 16 residues. The germline CDR1 and CDR2 sequences are MNHNS and SASEGT. Trimming removed 2 bases from V and 2 bases from J, with 13 bases in between. The CDR3 DNA is TGTGCCAGCAGTGAAATCAGGGATGACCGCAATCAGCCCCAGCATTTT. This encodes CASSEIRDDRNQPQHF.

The chain carries TRBV28 and TRBJ1-1, with D tentatively TRBD1 (6 bases). Trimming pared 2 bases from V and 5 bases from J, leaving 12 bases between. Germline V gene lookup returns CDR1 MDHEN and CDR2 SYDVKM. The CDR3 extends over 14 amino acids. The CDR3, as DNA: TGTGCCAGCAGTTTAGGTCGGACAGCAACTGAAGCTTTCTTT. Translation gives CASSLGRTATEAFF.

The chain is built from TRBV6-5 and TRBJ2-3; D not resolved. Trimming cost V 6 bases and J 0 bases, with 13 bases left between them. CDR1 and CDR2 from the germline V gene are MNHEY and SVGAGI. This CDR3 has 15 amino acids. CDR3 protein: CASRPTRRSTDTQYF. The CDR3 DNA reads TGTGCCAGCAGACCGACTCGCAGAAGCACAGATACGCAGTATTTT.

In this sample, this clone turned up a few times. The junction differs from germline at one of its ends, possibly a read error. The rearrangement joins TRBV15 to TRBJ2-1, with 7 bases identical to TRBD2. CDR1 is LNHNV and CDR2 is YYDKDF in the germline V gene (reference sequence). There are 12 residues in the CDR3. For the CDR3, the DNA is TGTGCCACCAGCAGAGATGCGGGGGAGCCGTTCTTC. It translates to CATSRDAGEPFF.

The genes are TRBV19 and TRBJ2-2; D is perhaps TRBD1 (5 bases). The V gene lost 4 bases and the J gene lost 2 bases, with 11 bases spanning the gap. CDR3 length: 15 amino acids. Germline CDR1 reads LNHDA; CDR2 reads SQIVND (reference sequence). Written as DNA, the CDR3 is TGTGCCAGTAGTACGAGACAGAGAAACACCGGGGAGCTGTTTTTT. It codes for CASSTRQRNTGELFF.

The chain links TRBV28 to TRBJ2-7; 8 bases are shared with TRBD2. The CDR3 runs 15 residues. Trimming removed 3 bases from V and 3 bases from J; junction bases left unmatched: 7. Germline V lookup: CDR1 MDHEN, CDR2 SYDVKM. In DNA form, the CDR3 reads TGTGCCAGCAGTTTCTTTACTAGCGGAAACTACGAGCAGTACTTC. It translates to CASSFFTSGNYEQYF.

The sample holds a few counts of this clone. The chain uses TRBV27 and TRBJ2-1; 11 bases are shared with TRBD2. This CDR3 region has 12 residues. J gave up 8 bases and V 8 bases, and 2 bases lay outside the gene matches. CDR1 is MNHEY, CDR2 SMNVEV, per germline (reference sequence). CDR3: CASGLAGHEQFF. The CDR3 DNA is TGTGCCAGCGGACTAGCGGGTCATGAGCAGTTCTTC.

This clone turned up a few times. The V gene is TRBV29-1, the J gene TRBJ2-1; 9 positions match TRBD2. The CDR3 runs to 14 residues. CDR1 SQVTM and CDR2 ANQGSEA come from the germline V gene. V was pared by 5 bases and J by 7 bases, with 9 bases of the junction left unmatched. CDR3 sequence (DNA): TGCAGCGTTACGGCGGGAGGGCGAGTAAATGAGCAGTTCTTC. This gives the protein CSVTAGGRVNEQFF.

The gene calls are TRBV27 and TRBJ2-2, with TRBD2 matching over 7 bases. The CDR3 loop spans 13 amino acids. Germline V gives CDR1 MNHEY, CDR2 SMNVEV (reference sequence). The V gene end was trimmed by 4 bases and the J gene end by 8 bases; junction bases not matched to a gene: 4. This CDR3 reads CASSSGEGGELFF. DNA of the CDR3: TGTGCCAGCAGTTCCGGGGAGGGGGGGGAGCTGTTTTTT.

The chain combines TRBV4-1 with TRBJ2-7, with TRBD1 matching over 7 bases. Germline loops: CDR1 MGHRA, CDR2 YSYEKL. The CDR3 has 14 amino acids. Trimming took 4 bases from V and 3 from J; bases not matched to a gene: 6. CDR3 sequence (DNA): TGCGCCAGCAGCCCGGAGAGGACAGGCTACGAGCAGTACTTC. Translating gives CASSPERTGYEQYF.

The rearrangement uses TRBV6-5 and TRBJ1-2, with D possibly TRBD1 on 6 matching bases. The ends were cut back, 7 bases at V and 8 bases at J, with 20 bases in the middle. Germline assignment: CDR1 MNHEY and CDR2 SVGAGI. The CDR3 is made up of 14 amino acids. CDR3 sequence reads: CASTRDIKFSGYTF. DNA of the CDR3: TGTGCCAGCACTCGGGACATAAAGTTTTCGGGCTACACCTTC.

The CDR3 loop reads CASSVESGLGNTIYF. CDR3 DNA sequence: TGTGCCAGCAGCGTAGAGTCAGGGTTAGGAAACACCATATATTTT. The chain carries TRBV9 and TRBJ1-3; tentative D call: TRBD1 (5 bases). The V end lost 0 bases, the J end lost 4 bases, and 11 bases lay between the germline ends. The CDR3 sequence is 15 residues long. Germline CDR1 SGDLS, CDR2 YYNGEE.

The CDR3 region is CASSFGLVGNNEQFF. In DNA form, the CDR3 reads TGCGCCAGCAGCTTTGGACTAGTAGGGAACAATGAGCAGTTCTTC. This chain connects TRBV5-1 to TRBJ2-1; 7 bases fit TRBD2. V lost 2 bases, J lost 5 bases, and 7 bases stayed unmatched. Germline loops: CDR1 SGHRS, CDR2 YFSETQ. This CDR3 region has 15 residues.

The chain joins TRBV30 to TRBJ1-5; the D gene is possibly TRBD1 (6 bases). The CDR3 is 15 residues long. Deletions cut 0 bases from V and 5 bases from J, with 14 bases between. Germline CDR1 is GTSNPN and CDR2 is SVGIG (reference sequence). The CDR3, as DNA: TGTGCCTGGAGTGTGTCAGGGGAAGGGTATCAGCCCCAGCATTTT. Protein: CAWSVSGEGYQPQHF. Full variable domain (rest looked up from reference TRBV30 and TRBJ1-5): SQTIHQWPATLVQPVGSPLSLECTVEGTSNPNLYWYRQAAGRGLQLLFYSVGIGQISSEVPQNLSASRPQDRQFILSSKKLLLSDSGFYLCAWSVSGEGYQPQHFGDGTRLSIL.

The rearrangement links TRBV5-4 to TRBJ2-2, with 14 bases aligning to TRBD2. This CDR3 is 17 amino acids long. Germline lookup yields CDR1 SGHNT and CDR2 YYREEE (reference sequence). V shed 3 bases and J 8 bases; nucleotides not matched to a gene: 9. The CDR3: CASSSTGTSGSRGELFF. The CDR3 DNA reads TGTGCCAGCAGCTCTACCGGGACTAGCGGGAGTAGGGGGGAGCTGTTTTTT.

CDR3 in amino acids: CASSPGGYSNQPQHF. The CDR3 DNA reads as TGTGCCAGCAGCCCCGGAGGGTATAGCAATCAGCCCCAGCATTTT. The gene calls are TRBV6-5 and TRBJ1-5; D remains unclear. Germline V gives CDR1 MNHEY, CDR2 SVGAGI. V shed 6 bases and J shed 0 bases, with 12 bases lying between them. The CDR3 is 15 amino acids.

This chain joins TRBV2 and TRBJ2-5; 12 nucleotides agree with TRBD2. The last part of the DNA fits TRBJ2-7 better; the J call may be wrong. The germline V gene encodes CDR1 SNHLY and CDR2 FYNNEI. The CDR3 is made up of 14 amino acids. For the CDR3, the DNA is TGTGCCAGCAGCAAGACTAGCGGGAGCTACGAGCAGTACTTC. Its protein product is CASSKTSGSYEQYF.

This clone was seen just once. This sequence joins TRBV6-4 and TRBJ2-1, with unresolved D. CDR3 size: 13 residues. Trimming pared 2 bases from V and 8 bases from J, leaving 10 bases between. CDR1 is MRHNA, CDR2 SNTAGT, per germline. The CDR3 loop reads CASSDGPMYEQFF. The CDR3 region has the DNA TGTGCCAGCAGTGACGGGCCCATGTATGAGCAGTTCTTC.

This clone was seen only a few times. The CDR3, as DNA: TGTGCCAGCAGCATCGGCGGAGGTGAGCAGTTCTTC. It translates to CASSIGGGEQFF. The chain couples TRBV9 to TRBJ2-1, with D possibly being TRBD2 (5 bases). The CDR3 is 12 amino acids. CDR1 SGDLS and CDR2 YYNGEE come from the germline V gene. The V end was cut by 4 bases, the J end by 9 bases, with 11 bases between.

This chain uses TRBV7-9 with TRBJ2-1; perhaps TRBD1 as D (5 bases). CDR3 length: 13 amino acids. V was shortened by 7 bases and J by 9 bases, with 16 bases between the two germline ends. CDR1 SEHNR and CDR2 FQNEAQ come from the germline V gene (reference sequence). As DNA, the CDR3 is TGTGCCAGCAACCAAGGGGTAGCTGGTGAGCAGTTCTTC. Protein: CASNQGVAGEQFF.